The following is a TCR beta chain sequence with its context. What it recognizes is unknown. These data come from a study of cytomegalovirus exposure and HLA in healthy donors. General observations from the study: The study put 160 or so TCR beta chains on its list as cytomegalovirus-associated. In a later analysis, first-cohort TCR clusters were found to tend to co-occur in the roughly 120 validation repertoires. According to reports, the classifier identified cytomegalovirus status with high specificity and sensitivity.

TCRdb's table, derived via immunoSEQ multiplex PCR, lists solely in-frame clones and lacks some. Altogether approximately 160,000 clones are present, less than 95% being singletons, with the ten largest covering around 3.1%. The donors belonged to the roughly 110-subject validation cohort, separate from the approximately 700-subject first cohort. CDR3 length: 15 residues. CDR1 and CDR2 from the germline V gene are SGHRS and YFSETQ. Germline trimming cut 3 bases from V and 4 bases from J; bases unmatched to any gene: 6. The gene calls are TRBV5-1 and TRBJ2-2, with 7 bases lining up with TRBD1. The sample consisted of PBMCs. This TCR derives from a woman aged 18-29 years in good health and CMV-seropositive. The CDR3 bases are TGCGCCAGCAGCTCGGACTCAGGGGGCACCGGGGAGCTGTTTTTT. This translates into CASSSDSGGTGELFF.